The clone carrying this T cell receptor beta chain showed up just a few times. This sample was taken from a study of glioma-infiltrating T cells. The V and J ends lost 2 bases and 9 bases, in that order; junction bases with no gene match: 13. This CDR3 comprises 17 residues. Per germline, CDR1 MGHRA and CDR2 YSYEKL. Using RNA template, CDR3s of TCR alpha and beta were amplified with iRepertoire arm-PCR. TCRdb reanalysed the multiplex PCR reads using MiXCR and keeps one entry per CDR3 protein. The sample yields about 89,000 distinct CDR3 sequences, less than 30% seen once. The source is a human donor with low-grade glioma or glioblastoma, undergoing nonglioma brain surgery, or in good health (not recorded which). The chain has TRBV4-1 and TRBJ2-1; TRBD2 aligns across 10 bases. Sequenced material: glioma tissue, nonneoplastic brain tissue, or PBMCs (not recorded which). The CDR3 region is CASSQKGLAGANGEQFF. CDR3 DNA sequence: TGCGCCAGCAGCCAAAAGGGGCTAGCGGGAGCAAATGGTGAGCAGTTCTTC.